This TCR beta chain was identified in a study of shared clonotypes between healthy human individuals (dated by TCRdb to the early 2020s). For context, the study as a whole: The cohort comprised a couple of women and three men aged 18 to 49 years. Each donor's leukapheresis produced roughly between roughly 0.94 and 9.5 billion PBMCs. For each donor, CD4 naive and CD4 memory were each given three plates, CD8 naive was given two plates, and CD8 memory was given one plate. To increase sequencing depth and limit assay-specific biases, different laboratories used diverse techniques to prepare libraries and sequence TCR repertoires. To estimate repertoire size and how much clonotypes are shared between individuals, the study performed deep sequencing of blood TCR repertoires from a few healthy adults.

The donors were healthy, HIV-negative adults with no recently reported acute infections or vaccinations. Only Caucasian adults living in Nashville, Tennessee, USA were represented among the donors. CD4+ T cells were enriched through magnetic negative selection, after which naive cells were positively selected on CD45RA and the remaining negative fraction served as the memory subset. After blood collection by leukapheresis, PBMCs were isolated using Ficoll-Histopaque density gradient centrifugation and then cryopreserved in the vapor phase of liquid nitrogen. Purity and quantity of every magnetically sorted T cell population were checked by analytical flow cytometry. Genomic DNA was isolated from every sorted fraction and measured by UV absorbance on a Nanodrop 2000c. A remark on this clone: Its binding antigen is unknown. Base qualities are not provided; no much larger clone lies one nucleotide away.

TCR CDR3 regions were amplified from genomic DNA by multiplex PCR using the deep immunoSEQ assay. Extracted genomic DNA from each cell subset was spread evenly across all wells of several immunoSEQ 96-well plates, with each plate serving as a replicate. For sorted subsets, each replicate PCR was loaded with 150 to 250 ng genomic DNA, equivalent to approximately 27,000 T cell genomes. Purified libraries were quantified with a Qubit 3.0 fluorometer, sized on a Bioanalyzer 2100, and re-quantified with the KAPA Library Quantification kit. A separate single-read 150-cycle Illumina NextSeq 550 flow cell was used to sequence each immunoSEQ 96-well plate. Per the authors' processing: Because the immunoSEQ output included only junctional sequences and no quality scores, the filtering could not be the same as the filtering used for full-length reads. Sequences were annotated with PyIR, a Python wrapper for IgBLAST v1.9, using IMGT germline references to assign V/J genes and CDR3. Reads with weak V/J assignments (E-value above 1e-6), missing CDR3, stop codons, out-of-frame junctions, or ambiguous translated residues were removed. V3J clonotypes were defined as sequences sharing the same inferred V gene, J gene, and CDR3 amino acid sequence. Percentage overlap between repertoires was calculated by dividing the number of shared unique clonotypes by the size of the smaller repertoire. Richness of each repertoire was evaluated using RTK rarefaction, the Chao1 estimator, and Recon v2.1 estimates of unobserved clonotypes. For all TCRbeta clonotypes obtained by the gDNA method from four donors, generation probabilities were computed with OLGA. The table was pulled from immuneACCESS by TCRdb, which kept in-frame rearrangements only. Such tables lose some clones; where checked, under half of the loss comes from unresolved V genes, and the rest has no known cause. That table furnishes V, J and clone size, whereas the DNA furnished D and trimming. A total of 2.5 million or so clones appear in this sample, approximately 90% of them only once. The ten largest clones capture around 0.14% of the sample.

Overall study results and their limits: Naive subsets generally had larger estimated clonotype richness than memory subsets did. Because the study included only a small number of donors, the genetic and exposure-history diversity represented was limited. Incomplete sequencing was indicated by rarefaction of sorted-subset datasets, despite the large sequencing depth. Only blood was sampled, and tissue TCR repertoires likely differ from those in blood. Pairwise subsampling led to the expectation that sequencing depth would affect the degree of clonotype sharing among donors. Sharing across a few donors was observed for approximately 5% of naive CD4, 3.5% of naive CD8, 2.3% of memory CD4, and 0.4% of memory CD8 clonotypes. Compared with non-shared clonotypes, clonotypes shared by all four sorted-subset donors had higher generation probabilities.

Counted from cysteine to phenylalanine, this CDR3 has 13 amino acids. Just the 39-base CDR3 DNA is kept, in frame starting at base 1. V was cut back by 10 bases and J by 3 bases, leaving a gap of 15 bases between them. From a lookup of the germline V gene, CDR1 and CDR2 are KGHSH and LQKENI. The receptor's source is a young man in good health. The material sequenced was naive CD4+ T cells sorted from blood. The label giving this sample's cell subset or site can be read as: CD45RA+ positively selected. Recombination linked TRBV18 to TRBJ1-1; confidence is insufficient to name the D gene. This receptor has the CDR3 CATNRERYTEAFF. The nucleotide sequence is TGTGCCACCAACCGGGAGCGCTACACTGAAGCTTTCTTT.